The 5 T cell receptor beta chains in this list originate from one sample, sequenced in a study of OX40 agonist ivuxolimab in advanced cancers. Clones were read by immunoSEQ multiplex PCR, and TCRdb kept only the in-frame ones, dropping some. The table records 30,000 to 35,000 clones, 70% to 90% of them present only once. Sequences were derived from CD4+ or CD8+ T cells sorted from blood, sampled in a trial of the OX40 agonist ivuxolimab. All receptors come from an adult with an advanced solid tumor such as melanoma, head and neck, liver or kidney cancer.

This chain links TRBV5-1 with TRBJ2-1, with D possibly TRBD1 on 5 matching bases. CDR1 SGHRS and CDR2 YFSETQ come from the germline V gene. Between the trimmed V and J ends, which lost 1 base and 2 bases, there was a span of 13 bases. CDR3 length equals 16 residues. CDR3 DNA sequence: TGCGCCAGCAGCTTGACAGGATCGAGTCCCTACAATGAGCAGTTCTTC. Protein product: CASSLTGSSPYNEQFF.

The rearrangement links TRBV19 to TRBJ1-2, with 9 bases identical to TRBD1. J lost 7 bases, V lost 7 bases, and 10 bases had no gene match. CDR1 and CDR2 from the germline V gene are LNHDA and SQIVND (reference sequence). The CDR3 extends over 14 amino acids. CDR3 protein: CASTRDREFLGYTF. DNA for the CDR3: TGTGCCAGTACCCGGGACAGGGAGTTTCTTGGCTACACCTTC.

The chain links TRBV6-5 to TRBJ1-4, with TRBD1 as a possible D gene (6 bases). Germline V gives CDR1 MNHEY, CDR2 SVGAGI. The CDR3 has 14 amino acids. The V and J ends lost 2 bases and 8 bases respectively, with 12 bases between them. The CDR3 DNA is TGTGCCAGCAGTTACGTACAGGGTGGGGAAAAACTGTTTTTT. Residues: CASSYVQGGEKLFF.

The chain uses TRBV29-1 and TRBJ2-3; D possibly corresponds to TRBD2 (6 bases). V lost 0 bases and J lost 2, with 12 bases in between. The CDR3 is 15 residues long. In germline, CDR1 is SQVTM, CDR2 ANQGSEA. CDR3 coding DNA: TGCAGCGTTGAAGATACGGCGGGGCACACAGATACGCAGTATTTT. It yields the protein CSVEDTAGHTDTQYF.

The chain links TRBV9 to TRBJ1-3; D is ambiguous. The germline V gene has CDR1 SGDLS and CDR2 YYNGEE. CDR3 length: 14 residues. Trimming pared 0 bases from V and 1 base from J, leaving 5 bases between. Written as DNA, the CDR3 is TGTGCCAGCAGCGTAGCCTTATCTGGAAACACCATATATTTT. Amino acid sequence: CASSVALSGNTIYF.